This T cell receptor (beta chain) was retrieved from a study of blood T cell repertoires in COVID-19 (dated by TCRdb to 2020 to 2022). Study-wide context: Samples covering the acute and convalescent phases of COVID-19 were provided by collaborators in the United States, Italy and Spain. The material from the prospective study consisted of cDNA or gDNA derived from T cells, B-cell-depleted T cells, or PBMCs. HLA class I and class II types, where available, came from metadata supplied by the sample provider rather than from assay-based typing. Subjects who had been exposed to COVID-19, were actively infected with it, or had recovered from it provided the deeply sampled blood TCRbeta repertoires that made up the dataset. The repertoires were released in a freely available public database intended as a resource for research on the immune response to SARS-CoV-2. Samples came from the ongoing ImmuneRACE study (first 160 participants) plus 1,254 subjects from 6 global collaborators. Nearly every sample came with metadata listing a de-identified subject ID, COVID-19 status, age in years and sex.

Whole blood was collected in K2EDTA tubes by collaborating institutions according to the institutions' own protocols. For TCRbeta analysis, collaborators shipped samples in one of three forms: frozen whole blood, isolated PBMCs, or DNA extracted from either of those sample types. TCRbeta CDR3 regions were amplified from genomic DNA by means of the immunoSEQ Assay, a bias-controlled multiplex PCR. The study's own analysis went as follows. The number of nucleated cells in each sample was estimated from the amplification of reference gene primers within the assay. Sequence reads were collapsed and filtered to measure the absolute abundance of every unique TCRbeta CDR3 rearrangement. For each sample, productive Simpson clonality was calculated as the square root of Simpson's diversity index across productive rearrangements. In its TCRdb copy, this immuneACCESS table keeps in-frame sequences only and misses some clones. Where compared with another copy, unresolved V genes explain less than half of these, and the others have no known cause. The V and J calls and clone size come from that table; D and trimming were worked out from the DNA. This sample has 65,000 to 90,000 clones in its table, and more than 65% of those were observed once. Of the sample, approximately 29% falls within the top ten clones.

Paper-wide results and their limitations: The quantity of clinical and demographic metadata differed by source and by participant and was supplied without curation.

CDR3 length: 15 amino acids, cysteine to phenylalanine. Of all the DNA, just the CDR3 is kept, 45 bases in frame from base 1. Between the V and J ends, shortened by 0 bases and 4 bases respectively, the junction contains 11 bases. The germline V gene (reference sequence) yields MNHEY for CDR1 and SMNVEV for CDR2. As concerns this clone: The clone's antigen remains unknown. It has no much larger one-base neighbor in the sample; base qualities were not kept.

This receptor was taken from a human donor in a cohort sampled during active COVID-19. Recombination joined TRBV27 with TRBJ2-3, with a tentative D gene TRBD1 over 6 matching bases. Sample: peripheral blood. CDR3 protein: CASSLSAGVADTQYF. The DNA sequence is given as TGTGCCAGCAGTTTATCCGCAGGGGTGGCAGATACGCAGTATTTT.